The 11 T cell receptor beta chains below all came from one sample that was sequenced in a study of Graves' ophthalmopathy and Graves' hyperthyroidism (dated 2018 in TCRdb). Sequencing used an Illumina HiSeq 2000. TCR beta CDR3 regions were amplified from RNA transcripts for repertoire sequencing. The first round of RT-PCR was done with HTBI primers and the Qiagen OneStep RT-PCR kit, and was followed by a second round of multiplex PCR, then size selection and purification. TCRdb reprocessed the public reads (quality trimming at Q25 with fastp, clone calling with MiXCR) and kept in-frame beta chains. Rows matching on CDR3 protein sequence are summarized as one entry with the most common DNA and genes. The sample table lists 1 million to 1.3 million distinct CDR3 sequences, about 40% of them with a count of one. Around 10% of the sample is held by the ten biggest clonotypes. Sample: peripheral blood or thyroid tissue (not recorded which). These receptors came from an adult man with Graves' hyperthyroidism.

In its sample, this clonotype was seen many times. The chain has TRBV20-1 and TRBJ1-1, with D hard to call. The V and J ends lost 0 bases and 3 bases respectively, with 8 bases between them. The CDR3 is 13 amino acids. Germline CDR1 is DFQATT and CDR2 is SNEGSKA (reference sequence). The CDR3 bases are TGCAGTGCTAGAGATCCCCGGGACACTGAAGCTTTCTTT. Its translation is CSARDPRDTEAFF.

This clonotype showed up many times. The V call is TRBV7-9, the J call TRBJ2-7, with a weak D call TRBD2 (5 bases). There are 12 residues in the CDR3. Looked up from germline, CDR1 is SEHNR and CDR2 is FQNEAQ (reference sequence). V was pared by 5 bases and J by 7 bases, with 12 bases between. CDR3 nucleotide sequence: TGTGCCAGCAGCCGCCAACTAGAAGAGCAGTACTTC. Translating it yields CASSRQLEEQYF.

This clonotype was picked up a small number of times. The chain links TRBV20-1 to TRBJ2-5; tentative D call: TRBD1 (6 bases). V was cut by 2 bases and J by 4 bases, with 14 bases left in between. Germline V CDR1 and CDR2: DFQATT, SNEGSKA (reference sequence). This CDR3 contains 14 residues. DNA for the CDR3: TGCAGTGCTAGACCGACAGGATTGGGAGAGACCCAGTACTTC. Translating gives CSARPTGLGETQYF.

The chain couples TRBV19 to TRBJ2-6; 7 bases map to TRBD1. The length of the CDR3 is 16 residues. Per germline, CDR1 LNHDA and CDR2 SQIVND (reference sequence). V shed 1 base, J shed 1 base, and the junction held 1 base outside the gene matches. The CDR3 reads CASSIATGSGANVLTF. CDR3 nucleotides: TGTGCCAGTAGTATAGCGACAGGGTCTGGGGCCAACGTCCTGACTTTC. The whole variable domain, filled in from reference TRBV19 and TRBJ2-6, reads DGGITQSPKYLFRKEGQNVTLSCEQNLNHDAMYWYRQDPGQGLRLIYYSQIVNDFQKGDIAEGYSVSREKKESFPLTVTSAQKNPTAFYLCASSIATGSGANVLTFGAGSRLTVL.

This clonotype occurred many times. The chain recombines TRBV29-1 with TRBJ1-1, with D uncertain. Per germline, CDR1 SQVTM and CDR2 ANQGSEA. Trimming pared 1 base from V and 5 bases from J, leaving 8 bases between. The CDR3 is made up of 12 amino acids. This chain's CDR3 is CSVEGLKTEAFF. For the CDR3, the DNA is TGCAGCGTTGAAGGGTTAAAAACTGAAGCTTTCTTT. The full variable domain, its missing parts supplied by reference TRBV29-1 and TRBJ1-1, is SAVISQKPSRDICQRGTSLTIQCQVDSQVTMMFWYRQQPGQSLTLIATANQGSEATYESGFVIDKFPISRPNLTFSTLTVSNMSPEDSSIYLCSVEGLKTEAFFGQGTRLTVV.

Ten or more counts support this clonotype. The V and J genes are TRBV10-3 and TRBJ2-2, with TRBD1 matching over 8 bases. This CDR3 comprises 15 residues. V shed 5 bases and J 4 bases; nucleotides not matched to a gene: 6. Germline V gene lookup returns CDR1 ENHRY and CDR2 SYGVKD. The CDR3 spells CAISKTGAGTGELFF. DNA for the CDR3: TGTGCCATCAGTAAGACAGGGGCTGGCACCGGGGAGCTGTTTTTT.

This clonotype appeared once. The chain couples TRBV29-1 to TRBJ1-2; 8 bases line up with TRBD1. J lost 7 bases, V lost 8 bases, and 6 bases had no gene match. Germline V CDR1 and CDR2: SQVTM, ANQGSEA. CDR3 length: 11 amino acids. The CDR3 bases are TGCAGCTCAGGGGGCCCGAGTGGCTACACCTTC. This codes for CSSGGPSGYTF.

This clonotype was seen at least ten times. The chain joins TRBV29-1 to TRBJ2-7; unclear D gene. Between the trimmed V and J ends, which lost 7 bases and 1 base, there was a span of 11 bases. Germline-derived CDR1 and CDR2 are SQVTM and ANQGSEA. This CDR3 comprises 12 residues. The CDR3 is CSGVTSSYEQYF. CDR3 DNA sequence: TGCAGCGGAGTGACAAGTTCCTACGAGCAGTACTTC.

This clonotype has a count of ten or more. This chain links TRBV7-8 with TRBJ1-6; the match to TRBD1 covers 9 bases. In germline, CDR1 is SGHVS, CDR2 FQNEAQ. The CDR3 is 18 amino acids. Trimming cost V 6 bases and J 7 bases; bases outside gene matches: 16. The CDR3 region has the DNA TGTGCCAGCAGTATTATATTGGGACAGGGAACGGGAAATTCACCCCTCCACTTT. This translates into CASSIILGQGTGNSPLHF.

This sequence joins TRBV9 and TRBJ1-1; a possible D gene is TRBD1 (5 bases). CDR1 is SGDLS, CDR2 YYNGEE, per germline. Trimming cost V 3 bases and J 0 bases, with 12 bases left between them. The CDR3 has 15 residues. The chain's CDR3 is CASSAYGTVNTEAFF. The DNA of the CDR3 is TGTGCCAGCAGCGCCTACGGGACGGTGAACACTGAAGCTTTCTTT.

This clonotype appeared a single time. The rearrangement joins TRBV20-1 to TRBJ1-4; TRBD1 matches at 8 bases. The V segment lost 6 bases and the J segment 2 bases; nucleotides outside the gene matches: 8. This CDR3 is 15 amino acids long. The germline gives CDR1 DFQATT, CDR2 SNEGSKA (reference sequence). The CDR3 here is CSAADRVITNEKLFF. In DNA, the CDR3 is TGCAGTGCCGCGGACAGGGTCATCACTAATGAAAAACTGTTTTTT.